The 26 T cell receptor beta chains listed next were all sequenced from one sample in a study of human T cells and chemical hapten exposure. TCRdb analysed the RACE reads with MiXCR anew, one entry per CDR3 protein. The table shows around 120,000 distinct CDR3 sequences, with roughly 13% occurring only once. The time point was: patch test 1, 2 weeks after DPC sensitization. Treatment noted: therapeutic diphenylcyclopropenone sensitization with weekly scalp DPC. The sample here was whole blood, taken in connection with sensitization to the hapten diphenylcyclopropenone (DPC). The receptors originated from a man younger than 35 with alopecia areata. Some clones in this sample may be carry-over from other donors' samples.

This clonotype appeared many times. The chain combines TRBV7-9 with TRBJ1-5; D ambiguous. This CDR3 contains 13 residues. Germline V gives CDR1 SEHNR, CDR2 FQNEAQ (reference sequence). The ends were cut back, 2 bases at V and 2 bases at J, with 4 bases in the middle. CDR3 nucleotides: TGTGCCAGCAGCTTACAGGGCAATCAGCCCCAGCATTTT. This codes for CASSLQGNQPQHF.

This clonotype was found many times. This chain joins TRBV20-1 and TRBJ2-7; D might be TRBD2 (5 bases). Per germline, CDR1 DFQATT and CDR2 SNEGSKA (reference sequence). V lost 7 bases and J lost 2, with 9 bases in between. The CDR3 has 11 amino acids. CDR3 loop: CSGATTYEQYF. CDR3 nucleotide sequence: TGCAGTGGGGCGACTACCTACGAGCAGTACTTC.

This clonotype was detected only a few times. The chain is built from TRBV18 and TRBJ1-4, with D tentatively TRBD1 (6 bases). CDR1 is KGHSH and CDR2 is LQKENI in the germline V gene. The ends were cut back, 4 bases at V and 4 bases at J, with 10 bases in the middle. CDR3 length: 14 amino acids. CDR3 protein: CASSLEDSNEKLFF. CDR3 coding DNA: TGTGCCAGCTCACTTGAGGACAGTAATGAAAAACTGTTTTTT.

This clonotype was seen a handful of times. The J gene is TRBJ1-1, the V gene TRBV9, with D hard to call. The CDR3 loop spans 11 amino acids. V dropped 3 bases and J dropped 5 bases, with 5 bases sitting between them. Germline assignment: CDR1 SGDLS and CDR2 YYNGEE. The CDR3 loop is CASSASTEAFF. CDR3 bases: TGTGCCAGCAGCGCTTCGACTGAAGCTTTCTTT.

CDR3 coding DNA: TGCGCCAGCAGCCAAGTGGTCCTCCAAGAGACCCAGTACTTC. This translates into CASSQVVLQETQYF. The J gene is TRBJ2-5, the V gene TRBV4-3; D gene uncertain. The CDR3 has 14 amino acids. With 1 base removed from V and 1 base from J, the gap between germline ends came to 7 bases. CDR1 is LGHNA and CDR2 is YSLEER in the germline V gene.

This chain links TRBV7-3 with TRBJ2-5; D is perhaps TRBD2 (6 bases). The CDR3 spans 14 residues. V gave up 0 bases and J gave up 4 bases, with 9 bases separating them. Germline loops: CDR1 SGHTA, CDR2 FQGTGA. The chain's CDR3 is CASSLTRDGETQYF. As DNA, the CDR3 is TGTGCCAGCAGCTTAACGCGGGACGGAGAGACCCAGTACTTC.

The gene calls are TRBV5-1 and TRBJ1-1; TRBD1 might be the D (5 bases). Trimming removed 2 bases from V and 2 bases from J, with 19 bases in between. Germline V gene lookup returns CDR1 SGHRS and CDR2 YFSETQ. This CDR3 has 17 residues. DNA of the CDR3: TGCGCCAGCAGCTTCGGGGCAGACCCGTCCTTAAACACTGAAGCTTTCTTT. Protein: CASSFGADPSLNTEAFF.

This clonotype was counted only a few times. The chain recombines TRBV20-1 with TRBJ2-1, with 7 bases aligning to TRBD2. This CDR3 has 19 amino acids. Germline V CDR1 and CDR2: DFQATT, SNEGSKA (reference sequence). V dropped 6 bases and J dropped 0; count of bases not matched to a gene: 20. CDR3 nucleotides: TGCAGTGCGAGAAATCGTCTAGCGGTCCTTTGGAGCTCCTACAATGAGCAGTTCTTC. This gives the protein CSARNRLAVLWSSYNEQFF.

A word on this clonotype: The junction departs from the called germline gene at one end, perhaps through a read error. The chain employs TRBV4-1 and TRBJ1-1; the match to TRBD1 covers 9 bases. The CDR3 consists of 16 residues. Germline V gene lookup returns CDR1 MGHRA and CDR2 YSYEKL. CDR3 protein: CASRLVTGGRYTEALF. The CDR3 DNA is TGCGCCAGCAGACTTGTTACAGGGGGCCGGTACACTGAAGCTCTCTTT.

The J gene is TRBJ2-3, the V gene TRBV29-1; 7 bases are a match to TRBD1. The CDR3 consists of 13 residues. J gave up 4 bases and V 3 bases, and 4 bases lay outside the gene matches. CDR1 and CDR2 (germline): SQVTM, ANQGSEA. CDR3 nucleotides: TGCAGCGTTGACGGGCAGGGGGCAGATACGCAGTATTTT. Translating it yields CSVDGQGADTQYF.

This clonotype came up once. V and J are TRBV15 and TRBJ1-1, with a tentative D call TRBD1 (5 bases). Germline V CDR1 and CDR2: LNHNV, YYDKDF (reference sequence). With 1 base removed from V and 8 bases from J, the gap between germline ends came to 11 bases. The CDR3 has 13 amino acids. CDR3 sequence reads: CATSRGQGAEAFF. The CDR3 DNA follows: TGTGCCACCAGCAGAGGGCAAGGGGCCGAAGCTTTCTTT.

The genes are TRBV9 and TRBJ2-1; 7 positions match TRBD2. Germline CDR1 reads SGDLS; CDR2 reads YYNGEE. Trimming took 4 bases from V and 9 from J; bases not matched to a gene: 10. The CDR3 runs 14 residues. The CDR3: CASSISTSSLEQFF. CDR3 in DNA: TGTGCCAGCAGCATCTCGACTAGCTCTCTTGAGCAGTTCTTC. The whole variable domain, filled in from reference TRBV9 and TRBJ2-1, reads DSGVTQTPKHLITATGQRVTLRCSPRSGDLSVYWYQQSLDQGLQFLIQYYNGEERAKGNILERFSAQQFPDLHSELNLSSLELGDSALYFCASSISTSSLEQFFGPGTRLTVL.

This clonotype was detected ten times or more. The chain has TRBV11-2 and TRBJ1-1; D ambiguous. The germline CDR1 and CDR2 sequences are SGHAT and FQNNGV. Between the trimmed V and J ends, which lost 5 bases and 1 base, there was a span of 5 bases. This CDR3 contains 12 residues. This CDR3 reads CASSKENTEAFF. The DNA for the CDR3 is TGTGCCAGCAGCAAAGAGAACACTGAAGCTTTCTTT.

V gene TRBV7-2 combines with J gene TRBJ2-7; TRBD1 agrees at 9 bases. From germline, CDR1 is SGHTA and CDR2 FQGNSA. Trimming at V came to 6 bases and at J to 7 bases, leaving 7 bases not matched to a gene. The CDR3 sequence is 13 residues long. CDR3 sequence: CASRGTGFREQYF. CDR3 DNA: TGTGCCAGCAGGGGGACAGGGTTTCGAGAGCAGTACTTC.

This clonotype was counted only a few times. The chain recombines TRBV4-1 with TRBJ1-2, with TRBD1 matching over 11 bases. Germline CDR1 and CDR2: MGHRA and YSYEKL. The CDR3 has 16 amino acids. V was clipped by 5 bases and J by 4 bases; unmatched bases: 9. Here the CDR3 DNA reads TGCGCCAGCAGCTCCCAGACCGGACAGGGGGCCTATGGCTACACCTTC. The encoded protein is CASSSQTGQGAYGYTF.

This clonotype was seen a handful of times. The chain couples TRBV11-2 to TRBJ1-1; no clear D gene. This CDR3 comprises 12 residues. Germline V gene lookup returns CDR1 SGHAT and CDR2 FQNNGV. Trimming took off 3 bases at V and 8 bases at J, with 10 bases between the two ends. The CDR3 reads CASSFRDLEAFF. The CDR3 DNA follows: TGTGCCAGCAGCTTCCGGGATTTGGAAGCTTTCTTT.

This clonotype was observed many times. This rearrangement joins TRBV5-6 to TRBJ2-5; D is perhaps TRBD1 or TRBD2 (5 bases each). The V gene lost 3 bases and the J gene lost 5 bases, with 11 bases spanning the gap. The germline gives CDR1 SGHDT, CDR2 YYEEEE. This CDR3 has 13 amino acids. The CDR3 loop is CASSSRGGETQYF. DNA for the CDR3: TGTGCCAGCAGCTCCCGGGGCGGGGAGACCCAGTACTTC. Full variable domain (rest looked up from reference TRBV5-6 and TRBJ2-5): DAGVTQSPTHLIKTRGQQVTLRCSPKSGHDTVSWYQQALGQGPQFIFQYYEEEERQRGNFPDRFSGHQFPNYSSELNVNALLLGDSALYLCASSSRGGETQYFGPGTRLLVL.

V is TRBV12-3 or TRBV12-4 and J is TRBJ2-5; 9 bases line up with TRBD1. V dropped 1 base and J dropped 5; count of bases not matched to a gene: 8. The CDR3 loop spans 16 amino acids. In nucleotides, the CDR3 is TGTGCCAGCAGTTTAGGGGACAGGGCCCTTCGCGAGACCCAGTACTTC. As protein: CASSLGDRALRETQYF.

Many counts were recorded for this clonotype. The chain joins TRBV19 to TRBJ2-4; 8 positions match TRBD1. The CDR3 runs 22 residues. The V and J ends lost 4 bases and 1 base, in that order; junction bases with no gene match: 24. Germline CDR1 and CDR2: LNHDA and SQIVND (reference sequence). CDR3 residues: CASSNHLLAGGFLPTAKNIQYF. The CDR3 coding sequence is TGTGCCAGTAGTAACCACCTACTGGCAGGGGGCTTCCTTCCGACGGCCAAAAACATTCAGTACTTC.

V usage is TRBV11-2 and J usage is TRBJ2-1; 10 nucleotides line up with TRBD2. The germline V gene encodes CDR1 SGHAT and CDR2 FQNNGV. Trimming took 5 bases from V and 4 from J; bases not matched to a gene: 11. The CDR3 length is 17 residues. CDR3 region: CASSPSSSGGAYNEQFF. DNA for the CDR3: TGTGCCAGCAGCCCCTCCTCGAGCGGGGGGGCATACAATGAGCAGTTCTTC. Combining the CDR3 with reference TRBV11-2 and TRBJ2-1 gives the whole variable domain EAGVAQSPRYKIIEKRQSVAFWCNPISGHATLYWYQQILGQGPKLLIQFQNNGVVDDSQLPKDRFSAERLKGVDSTLKIQPAKLEDSAVYLCASSPSSSGGAYNEQFFGPGTRLTVL.

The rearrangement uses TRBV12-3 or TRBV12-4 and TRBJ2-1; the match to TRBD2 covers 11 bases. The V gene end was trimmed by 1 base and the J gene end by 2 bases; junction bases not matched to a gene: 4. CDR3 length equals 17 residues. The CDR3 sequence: CASSLGYSGGAYNEQFF. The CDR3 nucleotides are TGTGCCAGCAGTTTAGGTTATAGCGGGGGGGCCTACAATGAGCAGTTCTTC.

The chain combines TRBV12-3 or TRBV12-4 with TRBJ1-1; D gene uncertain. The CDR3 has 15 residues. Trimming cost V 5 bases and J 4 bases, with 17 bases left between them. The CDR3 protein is CASSPPRPTSTEAFF. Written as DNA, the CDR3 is TGTGCCAGCAGTCCCCCCCGACCGACCAGCACTGAAGCTTTCTTT.

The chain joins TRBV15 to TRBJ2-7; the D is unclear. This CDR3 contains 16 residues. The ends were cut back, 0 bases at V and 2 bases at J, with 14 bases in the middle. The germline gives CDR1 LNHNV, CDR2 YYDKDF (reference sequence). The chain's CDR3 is CATSRETETPPYEQYF. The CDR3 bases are TGTGCCACCAGCAGAGAGACCGAAACCCCGCCCTACGAGCAGTACTTC.

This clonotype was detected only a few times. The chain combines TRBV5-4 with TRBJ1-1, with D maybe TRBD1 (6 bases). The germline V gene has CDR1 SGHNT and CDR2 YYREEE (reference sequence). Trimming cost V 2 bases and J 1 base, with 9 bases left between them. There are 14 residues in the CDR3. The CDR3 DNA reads TGTGCCAGCAGCTTTGTGACAGGGAACACTGAAGCTTTCTTT. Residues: CASSFVTGNTEAFF.

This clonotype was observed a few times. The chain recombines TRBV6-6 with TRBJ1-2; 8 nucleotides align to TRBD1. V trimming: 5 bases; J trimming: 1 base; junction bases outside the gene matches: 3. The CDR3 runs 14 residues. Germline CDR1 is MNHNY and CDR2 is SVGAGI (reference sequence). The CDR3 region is CASSVTGVNYGYTF. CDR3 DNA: TGTGCCAGCAGTGTGACAGGGGTTAACTATGGCTACACCTTC.

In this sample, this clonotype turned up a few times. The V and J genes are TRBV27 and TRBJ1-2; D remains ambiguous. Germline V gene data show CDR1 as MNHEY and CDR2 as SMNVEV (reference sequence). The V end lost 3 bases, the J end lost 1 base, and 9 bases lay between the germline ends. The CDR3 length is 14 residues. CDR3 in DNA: TGTGCCAGCAGTTTCGTGAGGGATAACTATGGCTACACCTTC. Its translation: CASSFVRDNYGYTF.